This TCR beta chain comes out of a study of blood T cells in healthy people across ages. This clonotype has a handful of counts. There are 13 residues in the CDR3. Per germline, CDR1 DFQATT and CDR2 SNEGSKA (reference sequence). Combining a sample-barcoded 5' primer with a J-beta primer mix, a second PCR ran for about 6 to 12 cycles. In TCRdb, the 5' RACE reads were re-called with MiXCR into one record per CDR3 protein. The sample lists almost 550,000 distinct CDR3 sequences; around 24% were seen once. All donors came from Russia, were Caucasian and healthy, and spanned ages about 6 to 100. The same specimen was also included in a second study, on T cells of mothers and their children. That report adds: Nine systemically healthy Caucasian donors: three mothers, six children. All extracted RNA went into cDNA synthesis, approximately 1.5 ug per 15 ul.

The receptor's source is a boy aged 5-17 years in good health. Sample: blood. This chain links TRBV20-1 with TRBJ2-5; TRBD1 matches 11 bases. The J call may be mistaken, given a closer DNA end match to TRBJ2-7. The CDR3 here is CSAGQGVLYEQYF. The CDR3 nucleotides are TGCAGTGCGGGACAGGGGGTCTTGTACGAGCAGTACTTC.